This is a list of T cell receptor beta chains from one sample in a study of blood T cell repertoires in COVID-19. Sequencing was performed with immunoSEQ multiplex PCR; in TCRdb, only in-frame clones are kept and a portion is missing. The sample shows 70,000 to 95,000 clones, 88% of them seen only once. Sequences were obtained from peripheral blood. Every receptor here comes from a man in his 70s with acute or convalescent COVID-19. CDR3s include the opening cysteine and the closing phenylalanine or tryptophan. A D gene is named only where the DNA matches it firmly. Some rows have no size entry. The others give once, few or many, or a class for an expanded clone.

clone_size j_call v_call d_call cdr3_nt cdr3_aa
once TRBJ2-7 TRBV21-1 NA TGTGCCAGCACCCAAACCGGGATCTTCTACGAGCAGTACTTC CASTQTGIFYEQYF
NA TRBJ1-4 TRBV19 TRBD1 TGTGCCAGTAAGGTGGACAGGGGCAGGGAAAATGAAAAACTGTTTTTT CASKVDRGRENEKLFF
NA TRBJ2-7 TRBV6-2/TRBV6-3 NA TGTGCCAGCAGTTACCCAGGGCCCTACGAGCAGTACTTC CASSYPGPYEQYF
NA TRBJ2-1 TRBV10-1 NA TGCGCCAGCAGTGACGGTGCGTTAAATGGTCGGAATGAGCAGTTCTTC CASSDGALNGRNEQFF
NA TRBJ2-3 TRBV24-1 NA TGTGCCACCAGTACTCCCGGCACAGATACGCAGTATTTT CATSTPGTDTQYF
NA TRBJ1-1 TRBV6-5 NA TGTGCCAGCAGTTACTCAGGGGGCACTGAAGCTTTCTTT CASSYSGGTEAFF
NA TRBJ1-4 TRBV11-2 NA TGTGCCAGCAGTGATCCCTCCCAGGGTGAAAAACTGTTTTTT CASSDPSQGEKLFF
NA TRBJ2-7 TRBV4-3 TRBD2 TGCGCCAGCAGCCAAGATCTGCTAGCGGGGCCCACTCCCTACGAGCAGTACTTC CASSQDLLAGPTPYEQYF
NA TRBJ2-1 TRBV5-1 NA TGCGCCAGCAGCTTGGGACCAAGACAGTACGATGAGCAGTTCTTC CASSLGPRQYDEQFF
NA TRBJ2-7 TRBV19 NA TGTGCCAGTAGTTCAGGGTACAGTCAGTACTTC CASSSGYSQYF
NA TRBJ2-7 TRBV5-1 NA TGCGCCAGCAGCCCACCGGTTACCTACGAGCAGTACTTC CASSPPVTYEQYF
NA TRBJ2-2 TRBV30 TRBD1 TGTGCCTGGAGTGCGGGACAGTCAAACACCGGGGAGCTGTTTTTT CAWSAGQSNTGELFF
once TRBJ1-2 TRBV9 NA TGTGCCAGCAGCGCGACGAGGGGACTACCGGGCCTTTATGGCTACACCTTC CASSATRGLPGLYGYTF
NA TRBJ1-5 TRBV11-2 NA TGTGCCAGCAGCCCAGGGACATTGAGCAATCAGCCCCAGCATTTT CASSPGTLSNQPQHF
NA TRBJ2-2 TRBV7-2 NA TGTGCCAGCAGCTTTGTAGCTTATTACACCGGGGAGCTGTTTTTT CASSFVAYYTGELFF
NA TRBJ2-7 TRBV27 NA TGTGCCAGCAGTCACCGGGACACTCAGTACTTC CASSHRDTQYF
NA TRBJ1-1 TRBV2 NA TGTGCCAGCAGTGATGACAGGCAGAACGTGGAAGCTTTCTTT CASSDDRQNVEAFF
NA TRBJ2-2 TRBV7-9 NA TGTGCCAGCAGCGTACTCGGACAGCTCGGTGTCACCGGGGAGCTGTTTTTT CASSVLGQLGVTGELFF
NA TRBJ2-7 TRBV10-2 TRBD2 TGCGCCAGCAGCGGACTAGCGGCCTCCTACGAGCAGTACTTC CASSGLAASYEQYF
few TRBJ1-5 TRBV7-6 NA TGTGCCAGCAGCTTAGACCCCCCGGGGGGCGGCAATCAGCCCCAGCATTTT CASSLDPPGGGNQPQHF
once TRBJ2-1 TRBV5-1 NA TGCGCCAGCAGCTTGAGGCGGAGCTCCTACAATGAGCAGTTCTTC CASSLRRSSYNEQFF
NA TRBJ2-7 TRBV19 NA TGTGCCAGTAGCGATTTGACCAGCACTCTATCGGGCGAGCAGTACTTC CASSDLTSTLSGEQYF
NA TRBJ1-6 TRBV30 NA TGTGCCTGGAGCGACTATTTACGCGGACGGAAACCCCTCCACTTT CAWSDYLRGRKPLHF
NA TRBJ2-4 TRBV5-1 TRBD1 TGCGCCAGCAGCCTGGGACAGAATTTAGCCAAAAACATTCAGTACTTC CASSLGQNLAKNIQYF
NA TRBJ2-3 TRBV11-2 TRBD2 TGTGCCAGCAGCCCGGGACTAGTAAGCGATACGCAGTATTTT CASSPGLVSDTQYF
NA TRBJ2-2 TRBV14 NA TGTGCCAGCAGCCAAGGAAACTACCGCACCGGGGAGCTGTTTTTT CASSQGNYRTGELFF
NA TRBJ1-2 TRBV7-9 NA TGTGCCAGCAGCTTACAGTTACAAAACTATGGCTACACCTTC CASSLQLQNYGYTF
once TRBJ2-7 TRBV6-2/TRBV6-3 TRBD2 TGTGCCAGCAGTTACCCCGGCGGTGGCGGGGGAGAGCAGTACTTC CASSYPGGGGGEQYF
few TRBJ2-7 TRBV28 NA TGTGCCAGCAGTTTCGACAGCTTAGGGGACTACGAGCAGTACTTC CASSFDSLGDYEQYF
NA TRBJ2-2 TRBV3-1/TRBV3-2 NA TGTGCCAGCAGCCAATACAAGACCGGGGAGCTGTTTTTT CASSQYKTGELFF
NA TRBJ2-5 TRBV5-1 TRBD2 TGCGCCAGCAGCCCCTTGGGAGGGGAGACCCAGTACTTC CASSPLGGETQYF
NA TRBJ1-2 TRBV7-9 NA TGTGCCAGCAGCCCCCCGGGAACTAGCTATGGCTACACCTTC CASSPPGTSYGYTF
NA TRBJ1-2 TRBV19 NA TGTGCCAGTAGTACTTTTCTTAACTATGGCTACACCTTC CASSTFLNYGYTF
NA TRBJ2-1 TRBV6-2/TRBV6-3 NA TGTGCCAGCAGTTCCCCTTTAGCGAGCCACTACAATGAGCAGTTCTTC CASSSPLASHYNEQFF
NA TRBJ1-5 TRBV27 NA TGTGCCAGCAGTTTCAGTTCGGGGAATCAGCCCCAGCATTTT CASSFSSGNQPQHF